These T cell receptor beta chains were read from a single sample in a study of CD8 T cells in Susac syndrome. MiXCR was run by TCRdb on the immunoSEQ multiplex PCR reads, yielding one entry per CDR3 protein. This table has some 130,000 distinct CDR3 sequences, 90% to 95% appearing once. Sequenced sample: CD4+ T cells from PBMCs. The receptors here all came from a human donor in good health. The CDR3 runs from the conserved cysteine through the conserved F or W. A D gene is named only where the DNA matches it firmly. Expanded clones are given a class, and other clones once, few, many or no size at all.

clone_size j_call d_call v_call cdr3_aa cdr3_nt
- TRBJ2-5 - TRBV12-3/TRBV12-4 CASSRVQETQYF TGTGCCAGCAGTCGGGTCCAAGAGACCCAGTACTTC
- TRBJ2-1 - TRBV2 CASSKGLNTRDEQFF TGTGCCAGCAGTAAGGGACTCAATACAAGGGATGAGCAGTTCTTC
- TRBJ2-3 - TRBV3-1 CASSQPQGFTDTQYF TGTGCCAGCAGCCAGCCACAGGGATTCACAGATACGCAGTATTTT
- TRBJ1-2 TRBD1 TRBV29-1 CSVGDREDYGYTF TGCAGCGTGGGGGACAGGGAGGACTATGGCTACACCTTC
- TRBJ2-4 - TRBV5-6 CASSLGEGGYGPLIAKNIQYF TGTGCCAGCAGCTTGGGTGAGGGAGGATATGGGCCGCTAATAGCCAAAAACATTCAGTACTTC
- TRBJ2-3 TRBD1 TRBV28 CASSLGTGGTDTQYF TGTGCCAGCAGTTTGGGGACAGGGGGCACAGATACGCAGTATTTT
- TRBJ1-2 - TRBV29-1 CSVASSNYGYTF TGCAGCGTGGCGTCCTCTAACTATGGCTACACCTTC
- TRBJ2-7 TRBD1 TRBV19 CASSRTGRNEQYF TGTGCCAGTAGTAGGACAGGGCGGAACGAGCAGTACTTC
- TRBJ2-7 - TRBV3-1 CASSPTPGLRTSYEQYF TGTGCCAGCAGCCCCACCCCGGGACTTCGGACCTCCTACGAGCAGTACTTC
once TRBJ2-2 - TRBV19 CASSGGHTGELFF TGTGCCAGTAGTGGCGGACATACCGGGGAGCTGTTTTTT
- TRBJ2-2 - TRBV6-2/TRBV6-3 CASSYPLSPTNTGELFF TGTGCCAGCAGTTACCCGCTGAGTCCAACGAACACCGGGGAGCTGTTTTTT
- TRBJ2-1 TRBD2 TRBV7-8 CASSLESSGMSYNEQFF TGTGCCAGCAGCTTAGAGTCTAGCGGGATGTCCTACAATGAGCAGTTCTTC
- TRBJ2-2 - TRBV24-1 CATTHSNRGELFF TGTGCCACCACCCACAGCAACCGCGGGGAGCTGTTTTTT
- TRBJ2-2 - TRBV3-1 CASSPGPAGELFF TGTGCCAGCAGCCCGGGGCCTGCCGGGGAGCTGTTTTTT
- TRBJ2-7 TRBD1 TRBV2 CASNLGGQGSYEQYF TGTGCCAGCAACCTAGGGGGACAGGGGTCCTACGAGCAGTACTTC